The entry below describes one TCR beta chain. Losses at the gene ends were 6 bases for V and 4 bases for J; bases not matched to a gene: 7. There are 16 residues in the CDR3. Germline V CDR1 and CDR2: MDHEN, SYDVKM. Original handling: Estimation of nucleated cell counts relied on the amplification of reference gene primers. The table came from immunoSEQ multiplex PCR; TCRdb's copy has only in-frame clones and leaves some out. V, J and clone size are those of that table, while D and trimming were read from the DNA. Among under 50,000 clones, about 87% were seen once, and the ten largest hold 5.5% to 8.5%. The record originates from a study of blood T cell repertoires in COVID-19. On the study more broadly: Spain, Italy and the United States supplied samples that represented acute and convalescent COVID-19. PBMCs, B-cell-depleted T cells, or T cells were the source of the cDNA or gDNA that made up the material.

This receptor was identified in a human donor in a cohort sampled during active COVID-19. The rearrangement joins TRBV28 to TRBJ2-5; 14 nucleotides line up with TRBD2. Sequenced material: peripheral blood. The CDR3 sequence: CASRSTGLAGVETQYF. CDR3 in DNA: TGTGCCAGCAGGTCGACGGGACTAGCGGGGGTAGAGACCCAGTACTTC. Together with reference TRBV28 and TRBJ2-5, the CDR3 gives the full variable domain: DVKVTQSSRYLVKRTGEKVFLECVQDMDHENMFWYRQDPGLGLRLIYFSYDVKMKEKGDIPEGYSVSREKKERFSLILESASTNQTSMYLCASRSTGLAGVETQYFGPGTRLLVL.